This entry describes one TCR beta chain. Its specificity is not known. This CDR3 has 17 residues. The germline V gene encodes CDR1 LGHNA and CDR2 YSLEER. J gave up 7 bases and V 4 bases, and 15 bases lay outside the gene matches. The sample originates from a study of cytomegalovirus exposure and HLA in healthy donors. Study-wide results and limits: Researchers reportedly found TCR beta sequences accurately predicted most subjects' HLA-A and HLA-B alleles.

The PCR used 60 Vbeta and 13 Jbeta primers. The method was immunoSEQ multiplex PCR; TCRdb's version includes in-frame clones alone and lacks a portion of them. This listing includes over 60,000 clones. The sequence was obtained from a female donor in good health and CMV-seropositive. V is TRBV4-3 and J is TRBJ2-1; 8 bases are shared with TRBD2. Sequenced material: PBMCs. The CDR3 DNA reads TGCGCCAGCAGCCGGAATATCGGGACTAGTTTAGGAAATGAGCAGTTCTTC. This translates into CASSRNIGTSLGNEQFF.